This TCR beta chain was sequenced for a study of vaccination and CD4 T cells after COVID-19. Regarding treatment: roughly nine-day PBMC culture with coronavirus spike peptide pools or control peptides (ViraFEST assay). Collection of the unexposed donor's CD4+ T cells took place before the COVID-19 pandemic (2011-2018). This clonotype was found a few times. Its antigen is currently unknown. The Oncomine TCR Beta short-read assay was applied to DNA of cultured CD4+ T cells. The genomic DNA was obtained from cultured CD4+ T cells by extraction with the QIAamp micro DNA kit. TCRdb called the PCR reads again in MiXCR, with one record for every CDR3 protein. The table records thousands of distinct CDR3 sequences, around 30% of them present only once. This CDR3 spans 17 amino acids. Per germline, CDR1 SGHTA and CDR2 FQGTGA. J gave up 4 bases and V 6 bases, and 15 bases lay outside the gene matches.

This clonotype was obtained from a human donor in good health. V and J are TRBV7-3 and TRBJ2-5; 9 bases are shared with TRBD2. Sequenced input: CD4+ T cells from blood, cultured in vitro. CDR3 loop: CASSTPRLAGTGETQYF. CDR3 nucleotide sequence: TGTGCCAGCAGTACCCCGCGGCTAGCGGGGACGGGAGAGACCCAGTACTTC.